This T cell receptor beta chain was recorded in a study of PD-L1 blockade in urothelial cancer. At the level of the study: There were a median of approximately 150,000 T cells in blood samples.

Clones were read by immunoSEQ multiplex PCR, and TCRdb kept only the in-frame ones, dropping some. The top ten hold roughly 3.1% of the sample, which has about 44,000 clones, roughly four fifths seen once. Locally advanced or metastatic urothelial carcinoma affected the patients. General observations from the study: Better survival was predicted by below-median pretreatment blood TCR clonality.

This clone is a singleton in its sample. Its antigen is unknown. The receptor was derived from a man in his 70s with urothelial cancer. The specimen was PBMCs, collected around atezolizumab (anti-PD-L1) treatment.

The CDR3 DNA follows: TGTGCCAGCAGCCCGGGCGACCGGGGAGGCGTGCAGAGAACCCAGTACTTC. Its translation is CASSPGDRGGVQRTQYF. The chain combines TRBV7-2 with TRBJ2-5; D perhaps matches TRBD2 (6 bases). V was clipped by 5 bases and J by 8 bases, with 27 bases between them. The length of the CDR3 is 17 residues. Germline CDR1 SGHTA, CDR2 FQGNSA.